Detailed here is one T cell receptor (beta chain). No antigen is known for it. Produced via immunoSEQ multiplex PCR; TCRdb's table is partial and in-frame only. Among about 10,000 clones listed, 70% to 75% were seen once. These data come from a study of T cells in narcolepsy. Points from the study as a whole: Autoreactive clonotypes reportedly recurred in blood of same and different patients, not controls. HCRT-specific and TRIB2-specific autoreactive clonotypes appeared among same-patient CSF and blood CD4+ clonotypes.

V lost 6 bases, J lost 1 base, and 10 bases lay in between. Germline loops: CDR1 SGHAT, CDR2 FQNNGV. CDR3 length equals 13 residues. This sequence was found in a human donor with narcolepsy. Sequencing input: CD45RA- memory CD8+ T cells from PBMCs. The chain carries TRBV11-2 and TRBJ2-7; no clear D. CDR3 amino acids: CASRRSGSYEQYF. Written as DNA, the CDR3 is TGTGCCAGCAGGAGGAGTGGGTCCTACGAGCAGTACTTC.